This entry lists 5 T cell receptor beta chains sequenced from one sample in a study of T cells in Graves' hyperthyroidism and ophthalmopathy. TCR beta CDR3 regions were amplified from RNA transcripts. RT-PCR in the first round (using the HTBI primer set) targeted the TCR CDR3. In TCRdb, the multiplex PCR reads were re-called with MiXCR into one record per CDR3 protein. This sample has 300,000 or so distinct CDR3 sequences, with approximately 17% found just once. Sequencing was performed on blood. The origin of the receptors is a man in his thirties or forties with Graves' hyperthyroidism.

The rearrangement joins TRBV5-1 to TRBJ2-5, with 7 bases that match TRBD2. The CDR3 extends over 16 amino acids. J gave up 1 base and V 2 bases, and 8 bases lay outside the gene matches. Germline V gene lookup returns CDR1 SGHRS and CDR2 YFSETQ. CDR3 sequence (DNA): TGCGCCAGCAGCTTAGATTCTAGCGGATTCCAAGAGACCCAGTACTTC. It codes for CASSLDSSGFQETQYF.

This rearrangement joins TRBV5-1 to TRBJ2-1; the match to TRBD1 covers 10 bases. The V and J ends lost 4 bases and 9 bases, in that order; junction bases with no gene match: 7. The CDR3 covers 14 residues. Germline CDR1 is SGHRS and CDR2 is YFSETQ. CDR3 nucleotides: TGCGCCAGCAGCGGGGGGACAGGGGACTCTGAGCAGTTCTTC. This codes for CASSGGTGDSEQFF.

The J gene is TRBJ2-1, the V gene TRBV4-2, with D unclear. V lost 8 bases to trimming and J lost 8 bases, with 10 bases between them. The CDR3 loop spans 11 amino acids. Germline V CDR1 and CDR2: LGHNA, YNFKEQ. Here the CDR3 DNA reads TGTGCCAGCGGAAGTAGGGATGAGCAGTTCTTC. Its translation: CASGSRDEQFF.

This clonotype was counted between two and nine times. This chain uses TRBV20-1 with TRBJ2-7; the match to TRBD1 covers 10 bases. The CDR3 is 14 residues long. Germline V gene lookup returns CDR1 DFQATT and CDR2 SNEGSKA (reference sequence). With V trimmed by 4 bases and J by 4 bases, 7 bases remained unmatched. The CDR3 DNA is TGCAGTGCTACATCCGACAGGGGGCTGTACGAGCAGTACTTC. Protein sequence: CSATSDRGLYEQYF.

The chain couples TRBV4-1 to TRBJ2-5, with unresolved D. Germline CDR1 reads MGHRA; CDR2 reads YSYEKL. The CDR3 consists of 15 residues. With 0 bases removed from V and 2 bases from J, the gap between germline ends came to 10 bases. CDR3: CASSQERAIQETQYF. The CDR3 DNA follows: TGCGCCAGCAGCCAAGAACGGGCTATACAAGAGACCCAGTACTTC.